This TCR beta chain stems from a study of shared clonotypes between healthy human individuals. A note on this clone: A much larger clone lies one base from this, so it may be a read error. The sample has other DNA sequences that encode this CDR3 too.

Measured with immunoSEQ multiplex PCR; TCRdb has only the in-frame clones, and not every one. The sample carries around 2,000,000 clones, 90% to 95% recorded once. This CDR3 region has 13 residues. The V gene's germline CDR1 is SGHAT and CDR2 FQNNGV. The V and J ends lost 3 bases and 1 base respectively, with 4 bases between them. The origin of this receptor is a man aged 18 to 35 in good health. The V call is TRBV11-2, the J call TRBJ1-5; D is uncertain. Specimen: naive CD4+ T cells sorted from blood. The subset denotes: CD45RA+ positively selected. CDR3 region: CASSLGSNQPQHF. The CDR3, as DNA: TGTGCCAGCAGCTTGGGGAGCAATCAGCCCCAGCATTTT.